This T cell receptor beta chain comes out of a study of T cells after yellow fever vaccination. Study summary: Some fractions had low cell numbers, and these were prepared with SMART-Seq v4 Ultra Low Input.

This clonotype came up many times. Its antigen remains unknown. Broader study findings: FACS-sorted repertoires could harbor abundant contaminating bulk-population clonotypes.

Production of TCR cDNA was by 5'RACE template switching, which also added a universal primer site and UMIs. TCRdb re-called the 5' RACE reads with MiXCR, one entry per CDR3 protein. The sample gives some 240,000 distinct CDR3 sequences, more than 3.5% of which show up once; around a fifth is in the top ten. V gave up 2 bases and J gave up 3 bases; unmatched junction bases: 3. The CDR3 is made up of 16 amino acids. Germline assignment: CDR1 MNHNY and CDR2 SVGAGI (reference sequence). The receptor's source is a man younger than 30 who received the YFV17D yellow fever vaccine. Sequenced here: PBMCs, sampled 15 days after the yellow fever booster vaccination. V is TRBV6-6 and J is TRBJ2-7; 14 nucleotides align to TRBD2. CDR3 in amino acids: CASSYTGTSGGYEQYF. The CDR3 DNA reads TGTGCCAGCAGTTACACCGGGACTAGCGGGGGCTACGAGCAGTACTTC.